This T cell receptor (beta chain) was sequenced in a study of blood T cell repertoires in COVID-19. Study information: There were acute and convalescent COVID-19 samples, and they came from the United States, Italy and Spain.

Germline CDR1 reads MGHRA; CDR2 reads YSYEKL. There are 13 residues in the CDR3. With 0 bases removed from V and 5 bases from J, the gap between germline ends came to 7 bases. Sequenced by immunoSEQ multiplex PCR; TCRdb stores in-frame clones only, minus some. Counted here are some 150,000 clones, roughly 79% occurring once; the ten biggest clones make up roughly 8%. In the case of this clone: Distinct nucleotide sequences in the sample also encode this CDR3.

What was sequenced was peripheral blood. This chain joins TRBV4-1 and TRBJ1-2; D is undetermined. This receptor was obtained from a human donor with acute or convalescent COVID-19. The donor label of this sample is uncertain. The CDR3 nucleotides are TGCGCCAGCAGCCAAGATAGCGGATATGGCTACACCTTC. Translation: CASSQDSGYGYTF.